The sequence of this T cell receptor (beta chain) was determined in a study of cytomegalovirus exposure and HLA in healthy donors. Study-wide context: It was reported in a later analysis that the same platform had been used for the 90 to 150 validation repertoires as for the 550 to 750 first-cohort repertoires.

The germline V gene encodes CDR1 MNHEY and CDR2 SVGAGI. V lost 6 bases to trimming and J lost 5 bases; unmatched junction nucleotides: 9. This CDR3 is 14 amino acids long. Measured with immunoSEQ multiplex PCR; TCRdb has only the in-frame clones, and not every one. The sample lists over 200,000 clones, around nine tenths occurring once. Findings of the study overall: The authors listed 164 TCR beta chains as cytomegalovirus-associated.

The donors were members of the validation cohort, which comprised approximately 120 subjects and was separate from the first cohort of roughly 700 subjects. This clone was counted once. The antigen is not known. The chain joins TRBV6-5 to TRBJ2-7; 8 nucleotides match TRBD1. Sequencing used PBMCs. The receptor was isolated from a woman under 30 in good health and CMV-seropositive. The CDR3 is CASSQGALLDEQYF. The CDR3, as DNA: TGTGCCAGCAGCCAGGGGGCACTCCTCGACGAGCAGTACTTC.